The present T cell receptor (beta chain) was sequenced within a study of OX40 agonist ivuxolimab in advanced cancers. The study's findings and limits: Clonal expansion by week 6 occurred in CD4+ and CD8+ blood T cells (at 0.1 to 3.0 mg/kg).

On this clone: The target antigen is unknown.

V shed 2 bases and J shed 4 bases, with 12 bases lying between them. The germline V gene has CDR1 MNHNY and CDR2 SVGAGI (reference sequence). CDR3 length equals 14 residues. Sequencing used immunoSEQ multiplex PCR; TCRdb keeps in-frame clones, though not all of them. In the table there are roughly 130,000 clones, approximately 92% of which are singletons. The sequenced sample was CD4+ or CD8+ T cells sorted from blood, obtained in a trial of the OX40 agonist ivuxolimab. The rearrangement uses TRBV6-6 and TRBJ2-7, with D unclear. The TCR originated in an adult with an advanced solid tumor such as melanoma, head and neck, liver or kidney cancer. Written as DNA, the CDR3 is TGTGCCAGCAGTTACCGTGGTCTTTCTTACGAGCAGTACTTC. Encoded protein: CASSYRGLSYEQYF.